This T cell receptor (beta chain) came from a study of blood T cell repertoires in COVID-19. The wider study: Sites across the United States, Italy and Spain contributed samples from acute and convalescent COVID-19. Nucleic acid was either cDNA or gDNA, and it came from T cells, B-cell-depleted T cells, or PBMCs.

Original analysis: Amplification from reference gene primers served as the basis for estimated nucleated cell counts. Here immunoSEQ multiplex PCR was the method, and the copy in TCRdb shows in-frame clones only, minus some. That table gives V, J and clone size, and the DNA gave D and trimming. The sample shows about 18,000 clones, roughly 89% of them seen only once. The CDR3 spans 13 residues. From germline, CDR1 is MDHEN and CDR2 SYDVKM. Trimming pared 7 bases from V and 1 base from J, leaving 8 bases between. This chain connects TRBV28 to TRBJ2-1; unclear D gene. Sequences were obtained from peripheral blood. The TCR was taken from a human donor in a cohort sampled during active COVID-19. This chain's CDR3 is CASIRRSYNEQFF. The CDR3 DNA reads as TGTGCCAGCATTCGCAGATCCTACAATGAGCAGTTCTTC. The full variable domain, its missing parts supplied by reference TRBV28 and TRBJ2-1, is DVKVTQSSRYLVKRTGEKVFLECVQDMDHENMFWYRQDPGLGLRLIYFSYDVKMKEKGDIPEGYSVSREKKERFSLILESASTNQTSMYLCASIRRSYNEQFFGPGTRLTVL.